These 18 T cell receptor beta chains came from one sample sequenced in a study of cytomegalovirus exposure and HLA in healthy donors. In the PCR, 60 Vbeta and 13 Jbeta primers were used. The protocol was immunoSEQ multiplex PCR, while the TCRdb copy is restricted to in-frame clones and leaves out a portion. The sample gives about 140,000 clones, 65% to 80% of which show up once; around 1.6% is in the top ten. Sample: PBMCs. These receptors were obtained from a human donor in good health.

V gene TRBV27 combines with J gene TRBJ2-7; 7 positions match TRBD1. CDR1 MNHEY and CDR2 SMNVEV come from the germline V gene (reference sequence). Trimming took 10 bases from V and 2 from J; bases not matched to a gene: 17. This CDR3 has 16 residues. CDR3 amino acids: CATRGNRDRGTYEQYF. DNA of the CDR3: TGTGCCACCAGAGGGAACCGGGACAGAGGAACCTACGAGCAGTACTTC.

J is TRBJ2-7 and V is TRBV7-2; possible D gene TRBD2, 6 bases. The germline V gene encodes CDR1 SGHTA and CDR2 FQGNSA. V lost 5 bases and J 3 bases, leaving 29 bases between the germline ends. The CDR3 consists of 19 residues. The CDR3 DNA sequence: TGTGCCAGCAGCCCCCGGGGAGCGGGCCCCAGGCAACGGCGCTACGAGCAGTACTTC. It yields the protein CASSPRGAGPRQRRYEQYF. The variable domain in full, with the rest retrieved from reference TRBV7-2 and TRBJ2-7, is GAGVSQSPSNKVTEKGKDVELRCDPISGHTALYWYRQSLGQGLEFLIYFQGNSAPDKSGLPSDRFSAERTGGSVSTLTIQRTQQEDSAVYLCASSPRGAGPRQRRYEQYFGPGTRLTVT.

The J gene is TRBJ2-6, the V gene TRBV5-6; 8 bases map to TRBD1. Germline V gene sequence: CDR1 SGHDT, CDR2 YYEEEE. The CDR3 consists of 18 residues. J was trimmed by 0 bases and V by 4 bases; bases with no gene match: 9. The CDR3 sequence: CASSPTGTGASGANVLTF. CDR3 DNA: TGTGCCAGCAGCCCCACCGGGACAGGAGCCTCTGGGGCCAACGTCCTGACTTTC. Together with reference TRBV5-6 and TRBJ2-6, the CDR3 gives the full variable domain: DAGVTQSPTHLIKTRGQQVTLRCSPKSGHDTVSWYQQALGQGPQFIFQYYEEEERQRGNFPDRFSGHQFPNYSSELNVNALLLGDSALYLCASSPTGTGASGANVLTFGAGSRLTVL.

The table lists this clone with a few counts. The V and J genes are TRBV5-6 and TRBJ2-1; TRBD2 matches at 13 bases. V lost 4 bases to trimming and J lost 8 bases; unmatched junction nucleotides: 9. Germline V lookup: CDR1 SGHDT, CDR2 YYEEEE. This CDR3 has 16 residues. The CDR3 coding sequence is TGTGCCAGCAGCATCGGACTAGCGGGAGAGGGGCATGAGCAGTTCTTC. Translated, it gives CASSIGLAGEGHEQFF.

CDR3 bases: TGTGCCAGCAGCCCCCGCGTGAGCGGGAGCAACAATGAGCAGTTCTTC. Translation: CASSPRVSGSNNEQFF. The chain has TRBV11-3 and TRBJ2-1, with 8 nucleotides matching TRBD2. The CDR3 totals 16 residues. The junction had 11 bases not matched to a gene; V was cut back by 5 bases and J by 5 bases. Germline loops: CDR1 SGHNT, CDR2 YENEEA.

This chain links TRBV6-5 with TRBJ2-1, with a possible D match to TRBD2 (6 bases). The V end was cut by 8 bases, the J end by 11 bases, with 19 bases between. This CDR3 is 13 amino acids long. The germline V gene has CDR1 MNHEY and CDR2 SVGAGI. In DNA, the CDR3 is TGTGCCAGCTGCACGGGAGATGCCCGCAAGCAGTTCTTC. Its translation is CASCTGDARKQFF.

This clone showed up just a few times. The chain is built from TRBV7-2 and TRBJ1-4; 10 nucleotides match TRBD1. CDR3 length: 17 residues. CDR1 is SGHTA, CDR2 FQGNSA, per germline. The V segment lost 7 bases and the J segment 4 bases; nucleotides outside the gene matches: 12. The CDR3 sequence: CASTGGTGAPFNEKLFF. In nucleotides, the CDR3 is TGTGCCAGCACTGGCGGGACAGGGGCACCCTTTAATGAAAAACTGTTTTTT.

The DNA of the CDR3 is TGCGCCAGCAGCCCCCGCTGGAGTCAATACGAGCAGTACTTC. This sequence encodes CASSPRWSQYEQYF. This chain joins TRBV4-1 and TRBJ2-7; D not resolved. Germline assignment: CDR1 MGHRA and CDR2 YSYEKL. V was clipped by 4 bases and J by 4 bases, with 14 bases between them. There are 14 residues in the CDR3.

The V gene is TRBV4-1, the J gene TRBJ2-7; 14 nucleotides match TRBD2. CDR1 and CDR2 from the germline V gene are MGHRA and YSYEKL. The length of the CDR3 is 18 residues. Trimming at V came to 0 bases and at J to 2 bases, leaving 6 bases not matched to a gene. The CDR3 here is CASSQDRVGLAGAYEQYF. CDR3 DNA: TGCGCCAGCAGCCAAGATCGGGTGGGACTAGCGGGGGCCTACGAGCAGTACTTC.

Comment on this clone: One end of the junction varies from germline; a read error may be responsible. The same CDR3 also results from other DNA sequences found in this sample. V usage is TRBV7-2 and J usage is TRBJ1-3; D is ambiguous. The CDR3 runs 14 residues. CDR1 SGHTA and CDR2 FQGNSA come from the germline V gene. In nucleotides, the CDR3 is TGCGCCAGCAGCCCGAGGAGCTCTGGAAACACCATATATTTT. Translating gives CASSPRSSGNTIYF.

CDR3 region: CASSLGQGRGTYEQYF. CDR3 bases: TGCGCCAGCAGCTTGGGACAGGGAAGAGGGACCTACGAGCAGTACTTC. The J gene is TRBJ2-7, the V gene TRBV5-1; 7 nucleotides line up with TRBD1. J gave up 2 bases and V 0 bases, and 8 bases lay outside the gene matches. The CDR3 has 16 amino acids. Germline assignment: CDR1 SGHRS and CDR2 YFSETQ.

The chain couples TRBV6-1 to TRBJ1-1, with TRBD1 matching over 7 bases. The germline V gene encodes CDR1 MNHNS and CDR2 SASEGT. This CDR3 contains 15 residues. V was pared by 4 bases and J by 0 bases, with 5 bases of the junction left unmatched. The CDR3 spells CASSARQGMNTEAFF. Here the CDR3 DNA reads TGTGCCAGCAGTGCAAGACAGGGTATGAACACTGAAGCTTTCTTT.

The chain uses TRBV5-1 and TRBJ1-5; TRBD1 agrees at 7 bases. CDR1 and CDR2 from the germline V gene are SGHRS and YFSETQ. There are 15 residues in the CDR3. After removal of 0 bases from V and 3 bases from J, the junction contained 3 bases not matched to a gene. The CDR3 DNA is TGCGCCAGCAGCTTGGTGACAGGGCCCAATCAGCCCCAGCATTTT. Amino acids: CASSLVTGPNQPQHF.

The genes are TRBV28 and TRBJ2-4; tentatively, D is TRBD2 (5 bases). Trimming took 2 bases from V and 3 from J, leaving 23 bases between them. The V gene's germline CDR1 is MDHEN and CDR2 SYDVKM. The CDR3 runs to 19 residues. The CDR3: CASSLAPRGPGWDKNIQYF. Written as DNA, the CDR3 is TGTGCCAGCAGTTTAGCCCCCCGAGGGCCCGGATGGGACAAAAACATTCAGTACTTC. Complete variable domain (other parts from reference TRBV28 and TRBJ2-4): DVKVTQSSRYLVKRTGEKVFLECVQDMDHENMFWYRQDPGLGLRLIYFSYDVKMKEKGDIPEGYSVSREKKERFSLILESASTNQTSMYLCASSLAPRGPGWDKNIQYFGAGTRLSVL.

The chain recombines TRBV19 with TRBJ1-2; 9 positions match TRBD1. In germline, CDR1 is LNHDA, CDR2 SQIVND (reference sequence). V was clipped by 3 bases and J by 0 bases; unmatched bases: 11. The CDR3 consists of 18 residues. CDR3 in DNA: TGTGCCAGTAGTATCCTTACCGGGACAGGGTACCCTAACTATGGCTACACCTTC. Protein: CASSILTGTGYPNYGYTF. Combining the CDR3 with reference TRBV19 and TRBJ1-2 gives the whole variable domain DGGITQSPKYLFRKEGQNVTLSCEQNLNHDAMYWYRQDPGQGLRLIYYSQIVNDFQKGDIAEGYSVSREKKESFPLTVTSAQKNPTAFYLCASSILTGTGYPNYGYTFGSGTRLTVV.

The DNA of the CDR3 is TGTGCCAGCAGTTCCTGGGAGAACTACGAGCAGTACTTC. This sequence encodes CASSSWENYEQYF. The V and J genes are TRBV6-5 and TRBJ2-7, with D perhaps TRBD2 (5 bases). The V end was cut by 4 bases, the J end by 3 bases, with 10 bases between. Germline CDR1 reads MNHEY; CDR2 reads SVGAGI. The CDR3 has 13 residues.

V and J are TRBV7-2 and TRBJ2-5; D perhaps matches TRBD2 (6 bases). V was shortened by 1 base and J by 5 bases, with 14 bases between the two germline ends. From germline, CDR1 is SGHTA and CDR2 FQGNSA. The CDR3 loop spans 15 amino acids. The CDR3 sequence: CASSLEGLGGETQYF. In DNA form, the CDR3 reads TGTGCCAGCAGCTTAGAGGGTCTGGGGGGTGAGACCCAGTACTTC.

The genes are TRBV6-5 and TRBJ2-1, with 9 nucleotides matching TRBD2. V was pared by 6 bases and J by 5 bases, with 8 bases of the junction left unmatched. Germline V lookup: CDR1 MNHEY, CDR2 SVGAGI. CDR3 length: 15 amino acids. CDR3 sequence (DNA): TGTGCCAGCAGCCTACACGGCGGGAGGGACAATGAGCAGTTCTTC. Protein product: CASSLHGGRDNEQFF.